This T cell receptor beta chain was captured by sequencing in a study of siplizumab effects on memory and regulatory T cells. The CDR3 is 16 residues long. CDR1 and CDR2 from the germline V gene are SGHRS and YFSETQ. Trimming shortened V by 0 bases and J by 1 base, and 11 bases separated the two germline ends. This clone was recorded once. Assay: immunoSEQ multiplex PCR; the TCRdb copy retains only in-frame clones and omits some. This sample has 85,000 to 130,000 clones, with about 93% found just once. This chain connects TRBV5-1 to TRBJ1-3, with no clear D. The receptor was derived from a human donor in good health. The sequencing input was Tregs sorted from blood. The CDR3: CASSLAQFGSGNTIYF. CDR3 DNA sequence: TGCGCCAGCAGCTTGGCTCAGTTTGGGTCTGGAAACACCATATATTTT.